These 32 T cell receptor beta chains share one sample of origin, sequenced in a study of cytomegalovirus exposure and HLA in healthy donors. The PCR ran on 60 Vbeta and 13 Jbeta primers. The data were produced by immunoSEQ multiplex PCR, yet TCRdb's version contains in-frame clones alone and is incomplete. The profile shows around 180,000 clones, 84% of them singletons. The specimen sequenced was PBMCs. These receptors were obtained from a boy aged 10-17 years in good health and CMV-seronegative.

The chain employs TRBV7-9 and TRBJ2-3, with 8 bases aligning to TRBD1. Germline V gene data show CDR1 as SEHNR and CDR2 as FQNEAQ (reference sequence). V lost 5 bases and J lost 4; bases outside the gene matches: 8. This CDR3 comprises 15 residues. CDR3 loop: CASSLRGPSADTQYF. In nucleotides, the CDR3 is TGTGCCAGCAGCCTCAGGGGGCCCAGCGCAGATACGCAGTATTTT.

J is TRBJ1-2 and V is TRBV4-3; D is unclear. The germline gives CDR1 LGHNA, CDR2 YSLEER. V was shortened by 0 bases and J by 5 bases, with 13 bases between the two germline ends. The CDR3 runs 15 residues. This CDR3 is CASSQDFATQYGYTF. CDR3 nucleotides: TGCGCCAGCAGCCAAGATTTTGCAACACAATATGGCTACACCTTC.

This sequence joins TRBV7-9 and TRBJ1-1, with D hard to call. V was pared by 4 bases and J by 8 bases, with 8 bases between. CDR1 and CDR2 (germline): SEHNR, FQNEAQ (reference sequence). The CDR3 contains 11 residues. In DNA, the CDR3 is TGTGCCAGCAGCTCCACTGCCGAAGCTTTCTTT. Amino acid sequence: CASSSTAEAFF.

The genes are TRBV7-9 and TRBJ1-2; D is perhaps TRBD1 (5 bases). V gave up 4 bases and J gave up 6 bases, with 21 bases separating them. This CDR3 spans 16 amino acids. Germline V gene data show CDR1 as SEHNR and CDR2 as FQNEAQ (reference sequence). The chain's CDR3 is CASSYPTPTRGNGYTF. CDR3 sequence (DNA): TGTGCCAGCAGCTACCCGACCCCCACTCGGGGGAATGGCTACACCTTC.

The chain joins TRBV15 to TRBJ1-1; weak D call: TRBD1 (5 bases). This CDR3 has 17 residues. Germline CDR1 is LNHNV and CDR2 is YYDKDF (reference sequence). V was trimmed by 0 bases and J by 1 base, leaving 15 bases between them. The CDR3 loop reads CATSRDNGVGGNTEAFF. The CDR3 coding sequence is TGTGCCACCAGCAGAGATAATGGGGTGGGGGGGAACACTGAAGCTTTCTTT.

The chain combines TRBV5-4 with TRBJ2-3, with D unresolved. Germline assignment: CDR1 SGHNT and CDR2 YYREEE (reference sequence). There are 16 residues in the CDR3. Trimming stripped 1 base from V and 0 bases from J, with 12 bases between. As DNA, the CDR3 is TGTGCCAGCAGCTTGTCGGTTCATATTAGCACAGATACGCAGTATTTT. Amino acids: CASSLSVHISTDTQYF.

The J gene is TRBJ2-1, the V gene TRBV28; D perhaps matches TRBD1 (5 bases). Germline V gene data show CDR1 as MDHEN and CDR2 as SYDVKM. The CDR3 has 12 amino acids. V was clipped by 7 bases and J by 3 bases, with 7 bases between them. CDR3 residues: CASTRDYNEQFF. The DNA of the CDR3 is TGTGCCAGCACCAGGGACTACAATGAGCAGTTCTTC.

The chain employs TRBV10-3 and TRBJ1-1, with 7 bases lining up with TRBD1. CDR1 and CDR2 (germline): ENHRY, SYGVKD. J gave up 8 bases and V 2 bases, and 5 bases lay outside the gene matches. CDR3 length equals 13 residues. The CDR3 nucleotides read TGTGCCATCAGTGAGGGACAGGTGACGGAAGCTTTCTTT. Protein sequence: CAISEGQVTEAFF.

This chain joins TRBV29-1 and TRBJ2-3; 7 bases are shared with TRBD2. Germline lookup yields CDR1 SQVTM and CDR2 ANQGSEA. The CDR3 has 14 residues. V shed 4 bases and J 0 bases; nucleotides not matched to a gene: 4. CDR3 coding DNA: TGCAGCGTTGGGGGGGGATCTAGCACAGATACGCAGTATTTT. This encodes CSVGGGSSTDTQYF.

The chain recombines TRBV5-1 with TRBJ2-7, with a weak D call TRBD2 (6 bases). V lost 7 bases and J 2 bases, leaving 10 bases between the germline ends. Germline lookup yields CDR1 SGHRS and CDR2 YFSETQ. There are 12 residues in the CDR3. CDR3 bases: TGCGCCAGCGGGGGGACCACCTACGAGCAGTACTTC. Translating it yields CASGGTTYEQYF.

The CDR3 nucleotides read TGTGCCAGCAGTTTATCCAGGCCTGCCGGGGAGCTGTTTTTT. As protein: CASSLSRPAGELFF. This chain uses TRBV28 with TRBJ2-2; no reliable D call. Germline loops: CDR1 MDHEN, CDR2 SYDVKM. The CDR3 contains 14 residues. V was trimmed by 1 base and J by 6 bases, leaving 9 bases between them.

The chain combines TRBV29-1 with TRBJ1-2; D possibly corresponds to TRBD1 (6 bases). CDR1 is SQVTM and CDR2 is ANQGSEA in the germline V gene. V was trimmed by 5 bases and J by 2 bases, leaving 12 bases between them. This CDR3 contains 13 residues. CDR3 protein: CSVYPQGNYGYTF. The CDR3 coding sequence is TGCAGCGTTTACCCCCAGGGGAACTATGGCTACACCTTC.

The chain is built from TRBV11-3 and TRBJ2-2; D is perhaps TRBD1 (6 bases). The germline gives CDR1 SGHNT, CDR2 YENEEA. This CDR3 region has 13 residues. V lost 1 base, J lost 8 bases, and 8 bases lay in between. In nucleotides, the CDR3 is TGTGCCAGCAGCTTAGTCAGGGGTGGGGAGCTGTTTTTT. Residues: CASSLVRGGELFF.

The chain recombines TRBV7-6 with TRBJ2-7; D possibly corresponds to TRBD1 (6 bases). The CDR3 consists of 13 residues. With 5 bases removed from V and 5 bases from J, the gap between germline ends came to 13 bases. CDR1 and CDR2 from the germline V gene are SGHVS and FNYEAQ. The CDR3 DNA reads TGTGCCAGCAGCCACAGGGCCCTCGACGAGCAGTACTTC. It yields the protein CASSHRALDEQYF.

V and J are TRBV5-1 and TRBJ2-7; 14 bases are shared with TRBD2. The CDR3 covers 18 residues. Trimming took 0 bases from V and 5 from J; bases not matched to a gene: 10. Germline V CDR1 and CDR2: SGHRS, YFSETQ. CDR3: CASSLGLAGGPYVDEQYF. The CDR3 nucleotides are TGCGCCAGCAGCTTGGGACTAGCGGGAGGGCCTTATGTCGACGAGCAGTACTTC.

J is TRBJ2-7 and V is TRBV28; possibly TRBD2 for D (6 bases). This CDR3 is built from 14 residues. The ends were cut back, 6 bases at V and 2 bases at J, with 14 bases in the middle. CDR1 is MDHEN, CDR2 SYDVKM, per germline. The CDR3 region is CASSSPGEAYEQYF. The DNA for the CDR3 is TGTGCCAGCAGCTCCCCGGGGGAGGCCTACGAGCAGTACTTC. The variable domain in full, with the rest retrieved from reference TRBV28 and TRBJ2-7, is DVKVTQSSRYLVKRTGEKVFLECVQDMDHENMFWYRQDPGLGLRLIYFSYDVKMKEKGDIPEGYSVSREKKERFSLILESASTNQTSMYLCASSSPGEAYEQYFGPGTRLTVT.

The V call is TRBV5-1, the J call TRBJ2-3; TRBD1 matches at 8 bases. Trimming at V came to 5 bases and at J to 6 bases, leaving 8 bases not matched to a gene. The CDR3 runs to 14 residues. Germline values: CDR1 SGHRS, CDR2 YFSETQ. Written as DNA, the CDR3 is TGCGCCAGCAGTCTGGACAGGGTCAGGGATACGCAGTATTTT. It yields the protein CASSLDRVRDTQYF.

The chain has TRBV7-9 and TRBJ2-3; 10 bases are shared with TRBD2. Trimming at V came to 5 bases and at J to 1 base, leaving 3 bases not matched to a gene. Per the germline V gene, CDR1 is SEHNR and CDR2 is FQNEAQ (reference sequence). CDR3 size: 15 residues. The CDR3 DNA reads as TGTGCCAGCAGCAGGACTAGCGGCCGCACAGATACGCAGTATTTT. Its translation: CASSRTSGRTDTQYF.

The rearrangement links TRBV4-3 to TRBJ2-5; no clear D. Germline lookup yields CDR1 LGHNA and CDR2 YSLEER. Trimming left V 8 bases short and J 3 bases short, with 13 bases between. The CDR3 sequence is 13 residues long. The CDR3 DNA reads TGCGCCAGCCAAGATGGCCACGAAGAGACCCAGTACTTC. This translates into CASQDGHEETQYF.

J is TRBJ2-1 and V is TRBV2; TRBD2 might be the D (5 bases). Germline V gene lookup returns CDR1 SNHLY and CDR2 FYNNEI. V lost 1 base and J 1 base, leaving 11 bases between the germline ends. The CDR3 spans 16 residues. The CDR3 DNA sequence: TGTGCCAGCAGTGAAGGCGGGCGGTCTTCCTACAATGAGCAGTTCTTC. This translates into CASSEGGRSSYNEQFF.

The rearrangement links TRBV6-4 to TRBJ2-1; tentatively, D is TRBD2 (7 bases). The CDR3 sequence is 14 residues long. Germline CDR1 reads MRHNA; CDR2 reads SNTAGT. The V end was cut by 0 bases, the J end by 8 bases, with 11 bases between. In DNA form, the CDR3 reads TGTGCCAGCAGTGACTCGGGGGGGCCGCATGAGCAGTTCTTC. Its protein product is CASSDSGGPHEQFF.

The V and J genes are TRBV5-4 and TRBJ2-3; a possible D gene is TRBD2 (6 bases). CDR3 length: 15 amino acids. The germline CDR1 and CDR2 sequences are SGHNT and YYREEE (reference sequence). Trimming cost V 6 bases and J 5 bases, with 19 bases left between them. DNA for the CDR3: TGTGCCAGCACCACGGAGGGACTCGTCCAAGATACGCAGTATTTT. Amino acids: CASTTEGLVQDTQYF.

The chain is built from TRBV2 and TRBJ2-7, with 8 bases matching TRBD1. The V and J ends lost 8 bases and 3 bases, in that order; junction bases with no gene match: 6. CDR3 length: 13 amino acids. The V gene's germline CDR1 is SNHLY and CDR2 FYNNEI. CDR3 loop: CASLIDRGYEQYF. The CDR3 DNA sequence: TGTGCCAGCTTGATCGACAGGGGCTACGAGCAGTACTTC.

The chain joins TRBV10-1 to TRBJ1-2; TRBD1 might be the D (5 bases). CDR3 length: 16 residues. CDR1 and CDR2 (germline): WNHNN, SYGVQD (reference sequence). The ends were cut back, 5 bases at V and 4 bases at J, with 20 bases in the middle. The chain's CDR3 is CASSIAGEKLSYGYTF. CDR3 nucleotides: TGCGCCAGCAGTATAGCGGGGGAGAAATTAAGCTATGGCTACACCTTC.

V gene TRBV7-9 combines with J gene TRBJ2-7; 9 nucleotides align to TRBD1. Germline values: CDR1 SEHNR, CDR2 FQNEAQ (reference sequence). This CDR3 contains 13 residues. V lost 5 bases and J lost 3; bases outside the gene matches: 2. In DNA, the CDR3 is TGTGCCAGCAGCCGGACAGGGGACTACGAGCAGTACTTC. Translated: CASSRTGDYEQYF.

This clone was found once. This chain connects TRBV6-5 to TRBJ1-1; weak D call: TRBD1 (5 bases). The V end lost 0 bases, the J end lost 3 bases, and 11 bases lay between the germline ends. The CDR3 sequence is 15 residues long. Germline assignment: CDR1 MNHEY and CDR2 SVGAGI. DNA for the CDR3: TGTGCCAGCAGTTACTCGAGCCAGGGTCACACTGAAGCTTTCTTT. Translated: CASSYSSQGHTEAFF.

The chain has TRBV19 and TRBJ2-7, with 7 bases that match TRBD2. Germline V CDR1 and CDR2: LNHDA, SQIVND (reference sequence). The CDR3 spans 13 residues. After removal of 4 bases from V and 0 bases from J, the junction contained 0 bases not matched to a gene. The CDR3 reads CASSRTSSYEQYF. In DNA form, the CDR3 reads TGTGCCAGTAGTAGGACTAGCTCCTACGAGCAGTACTTC.

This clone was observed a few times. Here the CDR3 DNA reads TGTGCCAGCACCCCTAAGTACGAGCAGTACTTC. Protein: CASTPKYEQYF. J is TRBJ2-7 and V is TRBV6-1; D is ambiguous. The germline CDR1 and CDR2 sequences are MNHNS and SASEGT. Trimming cost V 7 bases and J 4 bases, with 8 bases left between them. The CDR3 contains 11 residues.

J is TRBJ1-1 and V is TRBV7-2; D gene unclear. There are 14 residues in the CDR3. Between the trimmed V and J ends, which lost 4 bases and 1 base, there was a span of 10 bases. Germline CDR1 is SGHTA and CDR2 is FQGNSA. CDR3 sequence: CASSYLGRNTEAFF. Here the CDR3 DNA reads TGTGCCAGCAGCTATTTGGGGAGGAACACTGAAGCTTTCTTT.

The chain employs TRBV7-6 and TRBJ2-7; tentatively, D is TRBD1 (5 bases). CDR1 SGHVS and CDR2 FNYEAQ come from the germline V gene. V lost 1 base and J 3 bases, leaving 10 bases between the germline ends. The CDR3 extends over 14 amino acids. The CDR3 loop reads CASSLEGAVYEQYF. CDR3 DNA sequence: TGTGCCAGCAGCTTAGAAGGGGCGGTCTACGAGCAGTACTTC.

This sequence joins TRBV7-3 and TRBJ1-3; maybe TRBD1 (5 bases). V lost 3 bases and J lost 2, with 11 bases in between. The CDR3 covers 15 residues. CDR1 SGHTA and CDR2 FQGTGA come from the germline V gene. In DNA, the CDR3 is TGTGCCAGCAGCTTCGGGGGGAATGCTGGAAACACCATATATTTT. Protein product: CASSFGGNAGNTIYF. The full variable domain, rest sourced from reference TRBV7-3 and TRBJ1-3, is GAGVSQTPSNKVTEKGKYVELRCDPISGHTALYWYRQSLGQGPEFLIYFQGTGAADDSGLPNDRFFAVRPEGSVSTLKIQRTERGDSAVYLCASSFGGNAGNTIYFGEGSWLTVV.

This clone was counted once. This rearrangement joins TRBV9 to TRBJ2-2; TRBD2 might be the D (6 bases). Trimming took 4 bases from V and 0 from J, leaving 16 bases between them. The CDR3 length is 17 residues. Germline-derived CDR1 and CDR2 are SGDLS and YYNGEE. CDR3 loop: CASSLASAGANTGELFF. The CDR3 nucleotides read TGTGCCAGCAGCTTAGCCTCAGCGGGCGCGAACACCGGGGAGCTGTTTTTT.